Listed below are T cell receptor beta chains from one sample, sequenced in a study of blood T cell repertoires in COVID-19. Here immunoSEQ multiplex PCR was the method, and the copy in TCRdb shows in-frame clones only, minus some. This sample has approximately 58,000 clones, with 77% found just once. Specimen: peripheral blood. Receptors were obtained from a man in his sixties or seventies with active or convalescent COVID-19. Each CDR3 is given with its conserved first and last residue. Each record gives: V gene, D gene, J gene, clone size, CDR3 protein, CDR3 DNA. A D gene is named only where the DNA matches it firmly. Part of the rows lack a size; the others show once, few, many or a class for expanded clones.

V: TRBV28
D: .
J: TRBJ2-5
size: .
CDR3: CASKEGGQETQYF
DNA: TGTGCCAGCAAGGAGGGGGGGCAAGAGACCCAGTACTTC

V: TRBV7-2
D: TRBD1
J: TRBJ1-2
size: .
CDR3: CASSLTGARSNYGYTF
DNA: TGTGCCAGCAGCTTAACAGGGGCCCGGTCGAACTATGGCTACACCTTC

V: TRBV5-1
D: .
J: TRBJ1-1
size: .
CDR3: CASSLGHSNTEAFF
DNA: TGCGCCAGCAGCTTGGGACACTCGAACACTGAAGCTTTCTTT

V: TRBV6-2/TRBV6-3
D: TRBD1
J: TRBJ1-5
size: few
CDR3: CASSLQQGSNQPQHF
DNA: TGTGCCAGCAGCCTACAACAGGGGAGCAATCAGCCCCAGCATTTT

V: TRBV29-1
D: TRBD1
J: TRBJ1-1
size: few
CDR3: CSGAGQANTEAFF
DNA: TGCAGCGGGGCGGGACAGGCCAACACTGAAGCTTTCTTT

V: TRBV6-1
D: .
J: TRBJ2-2
size: .
CDR3: CASSETGLRGELFF
DNA: TGTGCCAGCAGTGAGACTGGCTTGAGGGGGGAGCTGTTTTTT

V: TRBV5-1
D: .
J: TRBJ1-3
size: .
CDR3: CASAEGGGNTIYF
DNA: TGCGCCAGCGCCGAGGGAGGTGGAAACACCATATATTTT

V: TRBV19
D: TRBD1
J: TRBJ2-1
size: .
CDR3: CASSIDADRVNEQFF
DNA: TGTGCCAGTAGTATAGACGCCGACAGGGTCAATGAGCAGTTCTTC

V: TRBV6-5
D: TRBD1
J: TRBJ1-2
size: .
CDR3: CASSHPRQGDYGYTF
DNA: TGTGCCAGCAGTCACCCCCGACAGGGGGACTATGGCTACACCTTC

V: TRBV5-6
D: .
J: TRBJ2-1
size: few
CDR3: CASSLGAEQFF
DNA: TGTGCCAGCAGCTTAGGGGCTGAGCAGTTCTTC

V: TRBV5-6
D: TRBD1
J: TRBJ2-2
size: .
CDR3: CASSYRTGLFTGELFF
DNA: TGTGCCAGCAGCTATCGGACAGGGTTATTCACCGGGGAGCTGTTTTTT

V: TRBV27
D: .
J: TRBJ2-7
size: .
CDR3: CASSHTSYEQYF
DNA: TGTGCCAGCAGTCACACCAGCTACGAGCAGTACTTC

V: TRBV18
D: TRBD1
J: TRBJ1-2
size: .
CDR3: CASSPGTGPGYGYTF
DNA: TGTGCCAGCTCACCGGGGACAGGGCCAGGCTATGGCTACACCTTC

V: TRBV6-1
D: .
J: TRBJ2-1
size: .
CDR3: CASSEGAKQFF
DNA: TGTGCCAGCAGTGAAGGGGCCAAGCAGTTCTTC

V: TRBV4-1
D: TRBD1
J: TRBJ1-2
size: .
CDR3: CASSQPTGGVGYTF
DNA: TGCGCCAGCAGCCAGCCCACAGGGGGCGTTGGCTACACCTTC

V: TRBV2
D: .
J: TRBJ1-1
size: once
CDR3: CASTGGVMNTEAFF
DNA: TGTGCCAGCACCGGGGGAGTAATGAACACTGAAGCTTTCTTT

V: TRBV20-1
D: .
J: TRBJ2-7
size: .
CDR3: CSARSGYEQYF
DNA: TGCAGTGCTAGATCCGGGTACGAGCAGTACTTC

V: TRBV30
D: .
J: TRBJ2-3
size: .
CDR3: CAWSTGFSSTDTQYF
DNA: TGTGCCTGGAGTACAGGGTTTTCTAGCACAGATACGCAGTATTTT

V: TRBV6-4
D: .
J: TRBJ1-2
size: .
CDR3: CASRSSHNSNYGYTF
DNA: TGTGCCAGCAGGAGTAGCCATAACTCCAACTATGGCTACACCTTC

V: TRBV6-2/TRBV6-3
D: .
J: TRBJ1-5
size: .
CDR3: CASSYSNFLSNQPQHF
DNA: TGTGCCAGCAGTTACTCGAACTTTCTTAGCAATCAGCCCCAGCATTTT

V: TRBV18
D: .
J: TRBJ2-2
size: .
CDR3: CASSPIGTTVTGELFF
DNA: TGTGCCAGCTCACCAATTGGGACAACCGTCACCGGGGAGCTGTTTTTT

V: TRBV6-6
D: TRBD1
J: TRBJ2-7
size: .
CDR3: CASSPDDRGGEQYF
DNA: TGTGCCAGCAGCCCCGACGACAGGGGCGGCGAGCAGTACTTC

V: TRBV30
D: .
J: TRBJ1-5
size: .
CDR3: CAWSVAGAQPQHF
DNA: TGTGCCTGGAGTGTCGCAGGGGCTCAGCCCCAGCATTTT

V: TRBV7-2
D: .
J: TRBJ1-1
size: few
CDR3: CASSHIGQPRAFF
DNA: TGTGCCAGCAGCCACATCGGACAGCCCAGAGCTTTCTTT

V: TRBV3-1/TRBV3-2
D: TRBD2
J: TRBJ2-1
size: .
CDR3: CASSQGLAGNNEQFF
DNA: TGTGCCAGCAGCCAGGGACTAGCGGGGAACAATGAGCAGTTCTTC

V: TRBV30
D: TRBD1
J: TRBJ1-2
size: few
CDR3: CALHRDRALNYGYTF
DNA: TGTGCCCTCCACCGGGACAGGGCTCTTAACTATGGCTACACCTTC

V: TRBV5-1
D: TRBD2
J: TRBJ2-2
size: .
CDR3: CASSWGLAGNTGELFF
DNA: TGCGCCAGCAGCTGGGGACTAGCGGGTAACACCGGGGAGCTGTTTTTT

V: TRBV4-3
D: .
J: TRBJ1-2
size: .
CDR3: CASSQTDAGGYTF
DNA: TGCGCCAGCAGCCAGACCGACGCCGGGGGCTACACCTTC

V: TRBV30
D: TRBD1
J: TRBJ1-5
size: few
CDR3: CAWSPFPGGSNQPQHF
DNA: TGTGCCTGGAGCCCCTTCCCAGGGGGGAGCAATCAGCCCCAGCATTTT

V: TRBV9
D: TRBD2
J: TRBJ2-5
size: once
CDR3: CASSVIIQRGGDEETQYF
DNA: TGTGCCAGCAGCGTAATTATCCAGCGGGGGGGCGACGAGGAGACCCAGTACTTC

V: TRBV19
D: .
J: TRBJ2-6
size: .
CDR3: CASSMGAGPNVLTF
DNA: TGTGCCAGTAGTATGGGTGCAGGGCCCAACGTCCTGACTTTC

V: TRBV5-5
D: .
J: TRBJ1-5
size: .
CDR3: CASSPGVLTSNQPQHF
DNA: TGTGCCAGCAGCCCCGGAGTTCTGACTAGCAATCAGCCCCAGCATTTT

V: TRBV9
D: .
J: TRBJ1-6
size: once
CDR3: CASSGRQSNSPLHF
DNA: TGTGCCAGCAGCGGACGACAGTCTAATTCACCCCTCCACTTT

V: TRBV7-3
D: .
J: TRBJ2-7
size: few
CDR3: CASSLGGQPGDKQYF
DNA: TGTGCCAGCAGCTTAGGGGGTCAACCAGGGGATAAGCAGTACTTC

V: TRBV11-3
D: .
J: TRBJ1-6
size: .
CDR3: CASSYLGEDDSPLHF
DNA: TGTGCCAGCAGTTACCTAGGGGAAGACGATTCACCCCTCCACTTT

V: TRBV11-2
D: .
J: TRBJ2-3
size: .
CDR3: CASSLVPARGDTQYF
DNA: TGTGCCAGCAGCTTAGTCCCAGCACGGGGGGATACGCAGTATTTT

V: TRBV28
D: .
J: TRBJ1-6
size: .
CDR3: CASSAGWRAAGNSPLHF
DNA: TGTGCCAGCAGTGCCGGGTGGAGGGCGGCCGGCAATTCACCCCTCCACTTT

V: TRBV7-9
D: .
J: TRBJ2-7
size: .
CDR3: CASSASGYEQYF
DNA: TGTGCCAGCAGCGCGAGCGGGTACGAGCAGTACTTC

V: TRBV27
D: TRBD1
J: TRBJ1-2
size: .
CDR3: CASSSPGQGAVGYTF
DNA: TGTGCCAGCAGTTCCCCCGGGCAGGGGGCAGTTGGCTACACCTTC

V: TRBV30
D: .
J: TRBJ1-5
size: once
CDR3: CAWSQGRDQPQHF
DNA: TGTGCCTGGAGTCAGGGGAGGGATCAGCCCCAGCATTTT

V: TRBV30
D: .
J: TRBJ1-1
size: many
CDR3: CAWSPLYLPGTEAFF
DNA: TGTGCCTGGAGTCCCCTCTACTTACCAGGGACTGAAGCTTTCTTT

V: TRBV18
D: TRBD2
J: TRBJ2-1
size: .
CDR3: CASSPMRLADINEQFF
DNA: TGTGCCAGCTCACCGATGAGACTAGCGGATATCAATGAGCAGTTCTTC

V: TRBV11-3
D: TRBD1
J: TRBJ2-1
size: .
CDR3: CASSLGSGQGAYNEQFF
DNA: TGTGCCAGCAGCTTAGGGTCTGGACAGGGGGCTTACAATGAGCAGTTCTTC

V: TRBV10-3
D: TRBD1
J: TRBJ1-1
size: .
CDR3: CAISASPRDRGFNTEAFF
DNA: TGTGCCATCAGTGCCTCCCCTCGGGACAGAGGGTTCAACACTGAAGCTTTCTTT